This entry concerns a single T cell receptor (beta chain). Its antigen is undetermined. The CDR3 spans 12 residues. Germline loops: CDR1 GTSNPN, CDR2 SVGIG (reference sequence). V lost 2 bases, J lost 10 bases, and 9 bases lay in between. The sample comes from a study of OX40 agonist ivuxolimab in advanced cancers. Method: immunoSEQ multiplex PCR; TCRdb's copy keeps in-frame clones and lacks some. This sample has over 65,000 clones; roughly 80% occur once, and the top ten carry roughly 0.53%. The study, taken as a whole, reports: The CD4+ and CD8+ T cells in the blood had expanded clonally by week 6 at 0.1 to 3.0 mg/kg.

Sequenced here: CD4+ or CD8+ T cells sorted from blood, sampled in a trial of the OX40 agonist ivuxolimab. This rearrangement joins TRBV30 to TRBJ1-6; D ambiguous. This receptor was obtained from an adult with an advanced solid tumor such as melanoma, head and neck, liver or kidney cancer. CDR3 sequence: CAWSREASPLHF. DNA of the CDR3: TGTGCCTGGAGTCGGGAGGCATCACCCCTCCACTTT.